The entry below describes one T cell receptor (beta chain). Sequenced by immunoSEQ multiplex PCR; TCRdb stores in-frame clones only, minus some. Here the sample spans roughly 39,000 clones, approximately 90% being singletons. The time point was: pretreatment peripheral blood. Locally advanced or metastatic urothelial carcinoma was diagnosed in the patients. This entry is derived from a study of PD-L1 blockade in urothelial cancer. Germline V gene lookup returns CDR1 MDHEN and CDR2 SYDVKM. The germline V and J ends were trimmed by 6 bases and 5 bases, with 11 bases remaining between them. The CDR3 has 13 residues.

Material: PBMCs, obtained around atezolizumab (anti-PD-L1) treatment. This sequence joins TRBV28 and TRBJ2-1; maybe TRBD2 (6 bases). The sequence derives from a woman aged 55-69 years with urothelial cancer. In DNA form, the CDR3 reads TGTGCCAGCAGCGTAGCGGTAAACAATGAGCAGTTCTTC. Protein: CASSVAVNNEQFF.